These 2 T cell receptor beta chains were sequenced from one sample in a study of T cell responses to AZD1222 COVID-19 vaccine. Method: immunoSEQ multiplex PCR; TCRdb's copy keeps in-frame clones and lacks some. The sample shows more than 100,000 clones, approximately 89% of them seen only once. The sample was peripheral blood, taken on day 0 of AZD1222 vaccination. All receptors come from an adult in good health.

V and J are TRBV24-1 and TRBJ1-5; D is unresolved. V lost 11 bases and J 1 base, leaving 14 bases between the germline ends. The CDR3 consists of 14 residues. Germline V gene lookup returns CDR1 KGHDR and CDR2 SFDVKD. The CDR3 nucleotides read TGTGCCATCGGACGGGGAATAAGCAATCAGCCCCAGCATTTT. Residues: CAIGRGISNQPQHF.

V gene TRBV28 combines with J gene TRBJ2-7, with 11 bases that match TRBD1. With V trimmed by 5 bases and J by 4 bases, 13 bases remained unmatched. The length of the CDR3 is 17 residues. Per the germline V gene, CDR1 is MDHEN and CDR2 is SYDVKM. The CDR3 region has the DNA TGTGCCAGCAGTCTCCGGACAGGGGGCGCCAGGTGGTACGAGCAGTACTTC. Protein: CASSLRTGGARWYEQYF. Complete variable domain (other parts from reference TRBV28 and TRBJ2-7): DVKVTQSSRYLVKRTGEKVFLECVQDMDHENMFWYRQDPGLGLRLIYFSYDVKMKEKGDIPEGYSVSREKKERFSLILESASTNQTSMYLCASSLRTGGARWYEQYFGPGTRLTVT.